Sequencing of this T cell receptor (beta chain) was carried out in a study of blood T cell repertoires in COVID-19. Study as a whole: Specimens from acute and convalescent COVID-19 originated in the United States, Italy and Spain.

This CDR3 is built from 14 residues. Germline V gives CDR1 KGHSH, CDR2 LQKENI. With 3 bases removed from V and 1 base from J, the gap between germline ends came to 9 bases. Recruitment covered over 20 US areas and drew participants whose ages spanned about 18 to 100 years. Profiling relied on immunoSEQ multiplex PCR, and the TCRdb table lists in-frame clones only, not all of them. The repertoire consists of some 400,000 clones, with under 90% occurring once and the leading ten covering 1.7%. The sequencing input was PBMCs or T cells enriched from blood (not recorded which). The V and J genes are TRBV18 and TRBJ2-5; the D gene is possibly TRBD1 (6 bases). The clonotype originates from a woman aged 30 to 39 who had recovered from COVID-19. In DNA, the CDR3 is TGTGCCAGCTCACCTTTGGACAGCCAAGAGACCCAGTACTTC. Protein: CASSPLDSQETQYF.